The next 7 T cell receptor beta chains were all read from a single sample in a study of T cell responses to AZD1222 COVID-19 vaccine. This table comes from immunoSEQ multiplex PCR, and its TCRdb copy is limited to in-frame clones, with some not included. Among 100,000 or so clones listed, 80% to 95% were seen once. Material: peripheral blood, obtained on day 0 of AZD1222 vaccination. These TCRs come from an adult in good health.

The chain uses TRBV27 and TRBJ1-2; D not certain. CDR1 and CDR2 from the germline V gene are MNHEY and SMNVEV (reference sequence). The germline V and J ends were trimmed by 7 bases and 5 bases, with 11 bases remaining between them. CDR3 length equals 12 residues. The CDR3 loop is CASKSTTYGYTF. CDR3 nucleotides: TGTGCCAGCAAGTCTACTACTTATGGCTACACCTTC.

The chain uses TRBV6-2 or TRBV6-3 and TRBJ2-5; TRBD2 might be the D (6 bases). V was clipped by 0 bases and J by 6 bases, with 11 bases between them. The CDR3 spans 14 residues. The germline CDR1 and CDR2 sequences are MNHEY and SVGEGT. The CDR3 loop is CASSYSGRGKTQYF. DNA of the CDR3: TGTGCCAGCAGTTACTCCGGCCGGGGGAAGACCCAGTACTTC.

V is TRBV12-5 and J is TRBJ1-1; D is unclear. The CDR3 sequence is 14 residues long. The ends were cut back, 5 bases at V and 8 bases at J, with 18 bases in the middle. Germline V gene sequence: CDR1 LGHNT, CDR2 FRNRAP. The CDR3 coding sequence is TGTGCTAGTGGTCACCACCACAAGGCCGGAGAAGCTTTCTTT. Translation gives CASGHHHKAGEAFF.

The chain carries TRBV24-1 and TRBJ2-3; D perhaps matches TRBD1 (5 bases). Per germline, CDR1 KGHDR and CDR2 SFDVKD. V lost 5 bases and J lost 0, with 8 bases in between. The CDR3 totals 14 residues. The CDR3 bases are TGTGCCACCAGTGCGCCAGGGAGCACAGATACGCAGTATTTT. Translated: CATSAPGSTDTQYF.

The genes are TRBV6-5 and TRBJ1-1; unclear D gene. V was clipped by 1 base and J by 6 bases, with 15 bases between them. This CDR3 region has 15 residues. In germline, CDR1 is MNHEY, CDR2 SVGAGI. The CDR3 here is CASSYYARQPPEAFF. CDR3 nucleotides: TGTGCCAGCAGTTACTACGCAAGACAACCGCCTGAAGCTTTCTTT.

The chain combines TRBV28 with TRBJ2-1; 8 bases map to TRBD2. V shed 8 bases, J shed 4 bases, and the junction held 4 bases outside the gene matches. This CDR3 has 13 amino acids. Germline V gene data show CDR1 as MDHEN and CDR2 as SYDVKM. CDR3 sequence: CASRGGQYNEQFF. The DNA of the CDR3 is TGTGCCAGCCGCGGGGGGCAATACAATGAGCAGTTCTTC.

This sequence joins TRBV10-1 and TRBJ2-7; D is tentatively TRBD1 or TRBD2 (5 bases each). The CDR3 extends over 13 amino acids. Germline CDR1 reads WNHNN; CDR2 reads SYGVQD (reference sequence). Trimming pared 8 bases from V and 3 bases from J, leaving 14 bases between. The CDR3 DNA follows: TGCGCCAGCGAAACCGGGACCAACTACGAGCAGTACTTC. Protein: CASETGTNYEQYF.